This passage covers 3 T cell receptor beta chains from one sample sequenced in a study of OX40 agonist ivuxolimab in advanced cancers. Method: immunoSEQ multiplex PCR; TCRdb's copy keeps in-frame clones and lacks some. The table includes around 84,000 clones, approximately 84% detected once. Here the sequenced sample was CD4+ or CD8+ T cells sorted from blood, taken in a trial of the OX40 agonist ivuxolimab. The receptor set was obtained from an adult with an advanced solid tumor such as melanoma, head and neck, liver or kidney cancer.

This chain joins TRBV10-2 and TRBJ1-6, with 7 bases aligning to TRBD1. Losses at the gene ends were 0 bases for V and 4 bases for J; bases not matched to a gene: 9. CDR3 length equals 18 residues. Germline V lookup: CDR1 WSHSY, CDR2 SAAADI. Written as DNA, the CDR3 is TGCGCCAGCAGTGAGTCGCGAGGGGACAGCCTGTATAATTCACCCCTCCACTTT. This sequence encodes CASSESRGDSLYNSPLHF.

The rearrangement joins TRBV5-1 to TRBJ1-2; D unclear. Germline CDR1 and CDR2: SGHRS and YFSETQ. V was clipped by 5 bases and J by 2 bases, with 13 bases between them. The CDR3 is 14 amino acids. The CDR3 sequence: CASRAMTTNYGYTF. The DNA of the CDR3 is TGCGCCAGCAGAGCTATGACAACAAACTATGGCTACACCTTC.

The genes are TRBV7-9 and TRBJ2-6; 7 bases match TRBD1. Per the germline V gene, CDR1 is SEHNR and CDR2 is FQNEAQ (reference sequence). The V and J ends lost 6 bases and 3 bases, in that order; junction bases with no gene match: 2. The CDR3 is 14 residues long. As DNA, the CDR3 is TGTGCCAGCAGTACAGGGGTTGGGGCCAACGTCCTGACTTTC. Translating gives CASSTGVGANVLTF.